A selection of T cell receptor beta chains follows, all from one sample in a study of blood T cell repertoires in COVID-19. Clones were read by immunoSEQ multiplex PCR, and TCRdb kept only the in-frame ones, dropping some. This table holds about 84,000 clones, around four fifths found once. Source material: peripheral blood. These receptor sequences come from a man aged 80 or over with active or convalescent COVID-19. Both conserved end residues are part of each CDR3. D genes are given only for firm matches.

j_gene | v_gene | d_gene | CDR3aa
TRBJ2-6 | TRBV25-1 | NA | CASIGGQITNVLTF
TRBJ1-2 | TRBV13 | NA | CASSHRDTNYGYTF
TRBJ1-2 | TRBV28 | NA | CASSPQGTPPYGYTF
TRBJ2-7 | TRBV2 | TRBD1 | CASQGTETYEQYF
TRBJ2-1 | TRBV20-1 | TRBD2 | CSASSPWGLANDNEQFF
TRBJ1-3 | TRBV18 | NA | CASSPDISGNTIYF
TRBJ1-2 | TRBV5-6 | TRBD1 | CASSTDRVGGYTF
TRBJ2-7 | TRBV7-9 | TRBD2 | CASSLWGSGGPHEQYF
TRBJ1-2 | TRBV5-8 | NA | CASSREWAYGYTF
TRBJ1-5 | TRBV30 | NA | CAWSKSGGSNQPQHF
TRBJ2-7 | TRBV18 | TRBD2 | CASSSNFPSAGANYEQYF
TRBJ2-7 | TRBV18 | NA | CASSPRGRYEQYF
TRBJ1-1 | TRBV7-8 | TRBD1 | CASSSRTGDTEAFF
TRBJ1-4 | TRBV30 | NA | CAWRALFATNEKLFF